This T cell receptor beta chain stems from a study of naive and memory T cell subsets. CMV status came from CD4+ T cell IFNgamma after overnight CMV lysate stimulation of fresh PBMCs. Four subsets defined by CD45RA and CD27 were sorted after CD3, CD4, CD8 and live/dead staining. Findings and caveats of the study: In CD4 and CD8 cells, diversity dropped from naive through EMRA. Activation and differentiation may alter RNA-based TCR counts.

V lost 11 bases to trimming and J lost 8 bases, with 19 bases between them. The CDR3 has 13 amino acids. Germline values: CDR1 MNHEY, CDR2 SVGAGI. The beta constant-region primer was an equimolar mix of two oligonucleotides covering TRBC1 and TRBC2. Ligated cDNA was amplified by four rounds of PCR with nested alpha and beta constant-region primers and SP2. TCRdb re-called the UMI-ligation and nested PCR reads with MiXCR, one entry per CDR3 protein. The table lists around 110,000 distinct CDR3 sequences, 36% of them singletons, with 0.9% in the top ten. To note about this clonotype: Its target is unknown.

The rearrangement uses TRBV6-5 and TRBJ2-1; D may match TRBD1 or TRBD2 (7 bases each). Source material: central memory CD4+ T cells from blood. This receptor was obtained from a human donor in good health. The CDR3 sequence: CASLTRGGDEQFF. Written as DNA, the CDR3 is TGTGCCTCCTTGACCAGGGGGGGCGATGAGCAGTTCTTC.